This T cell receptor (beta chain) derives from a study of T-cell reconstitution after alpha-beta-depleted transplantation in children. Unique molecular identifiers were incorporated when the TCRbeta library was constructed. MiXCR was run by TCRdb on the PCR reads, yielding one entry per CDR3 protein. This sample has some 190,000 distinct CDR3 sequences, with 11% found just once. This clonotype was observed many times. Its cognate antigen is unknown. Study outcomes and limitations: Hyperexpanded clones declined; after one year, newly produced T cells mostly supplied diversity.

V lost 2 bases, J lost 10 bases, and 4 bases stayed unmatched. CDR1 and CDR2 from the germline V gene are MNHEY and SVGAGI. This CDR3 contains 13 residues. This clonotype was obtained from a boy between 2 and 10 years old with acute myeloid leukemia, due to receive a stem cell transplant. V gene TRBV6-5 combines with J gene TRBJ1-1, with 10 bases identical to TRBD1. The source material was PBMCs, sampled before TCRalphabeta/CD19-depleted stem cell transplant. For the CDR3, the DNA is TGTGCCAGCAGTTACGGGGACAGGGGCGCAGCTTTCTTT. It encodes CASSYGDRGAAFF.